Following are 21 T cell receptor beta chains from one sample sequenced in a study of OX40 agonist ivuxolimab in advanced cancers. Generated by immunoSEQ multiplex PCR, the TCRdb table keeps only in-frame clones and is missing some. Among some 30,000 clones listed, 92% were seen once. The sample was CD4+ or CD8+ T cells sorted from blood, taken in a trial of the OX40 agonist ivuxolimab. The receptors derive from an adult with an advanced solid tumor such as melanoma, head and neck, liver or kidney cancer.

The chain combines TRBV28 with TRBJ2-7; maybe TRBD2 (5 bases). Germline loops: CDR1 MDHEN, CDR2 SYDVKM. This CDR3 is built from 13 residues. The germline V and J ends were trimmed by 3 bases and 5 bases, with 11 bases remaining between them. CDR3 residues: CASSFAGGNEQYF. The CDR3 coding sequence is TGTGCCAGCAGTTTCGCGGGTGGCAACGAGCAGTACTTC.

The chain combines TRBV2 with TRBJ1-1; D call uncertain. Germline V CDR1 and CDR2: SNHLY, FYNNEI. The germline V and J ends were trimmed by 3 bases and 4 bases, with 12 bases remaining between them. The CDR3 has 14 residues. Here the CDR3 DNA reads TGTGCCAGCAGTGAGCGTCTGACGGGCACTGAAGCTTTCTTT. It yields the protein CASSERLTGTEAFF.

CDR3: CSVPDRLGGYTF. CDR3 nucleotide sequence: TGCAGCGTCCCCGACAGACTGGGAGGCTACACCTTC. This chain connects TRBV29-1 to TRBJ1-2; D perhaps matches TRBD1 (5 bases). In germline, CDR1 is SQVTM, CDR2 ANQGSEA. CDR3 length: 12 residues. The V gene lost 6 bases and the J gene lost 8 bases, with 16 bases spanning the gap. Complete variable domain (other parts from reference TRBV29-1 and TRBJ1-2): SAVISQKPSRDICQRGTSLTIQCQVDSQVTMMFWYRQQPGQSLTLIATANQGSEATYESGFVIDKFPISRPNLTFSTLTVSNMSPEDSSIYLCSVPDRLGGYTFGSGTRLTVV.

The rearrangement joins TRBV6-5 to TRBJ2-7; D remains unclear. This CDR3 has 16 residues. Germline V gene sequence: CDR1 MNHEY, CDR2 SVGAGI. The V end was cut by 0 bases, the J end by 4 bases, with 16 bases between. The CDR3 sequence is CASSYSYGTDLYEQYF. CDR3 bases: TGTGCCAGCAGTTACTCGTACGGAACTGATCTTTACGAGCAGTACTTC.

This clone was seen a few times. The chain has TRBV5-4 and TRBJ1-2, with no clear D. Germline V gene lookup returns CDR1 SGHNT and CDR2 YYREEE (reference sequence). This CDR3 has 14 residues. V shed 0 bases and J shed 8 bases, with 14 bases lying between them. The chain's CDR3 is CASSLDWVSGGYTF. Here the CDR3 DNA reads TGTGCCAGCAGCTTGGATTGGGTCAGCGGGGGCTACACCTTC.

The CDR3 DNA reads TGCAGCGTTGAACTAGAGGAGGTAGAGACCCAGTACTTC. It codes for CSVELEEVETQYF. The J gene is TRBJ2-5, the V gene TRBV29-1; tentative D call: TRBD2 (5 bases). Germline V gene sequence: CDR1 SQVTM, CDR2 ANQGSEA. The CDR3 consists of 13 residues. With 2 bases removed from V and 4 bases from J, the gap between germline ends came to 11 bases.

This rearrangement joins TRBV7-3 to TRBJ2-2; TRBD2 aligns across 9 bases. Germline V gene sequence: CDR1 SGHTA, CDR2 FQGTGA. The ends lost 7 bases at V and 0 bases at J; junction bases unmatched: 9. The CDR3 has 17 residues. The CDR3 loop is CASNLDSGRSNTGELFF. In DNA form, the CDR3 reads TGTGCCAGCAACTTGGATAGCGGGAGATCGAACACCGGGGAGCTGTTTTTT.

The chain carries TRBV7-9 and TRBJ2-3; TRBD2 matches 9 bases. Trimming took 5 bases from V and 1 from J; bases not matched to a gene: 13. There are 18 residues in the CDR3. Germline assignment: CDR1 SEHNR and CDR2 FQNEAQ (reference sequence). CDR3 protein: CASSLEAGGVVGTDTQYF. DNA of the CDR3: TGTGCCAGCAGCCTCGAAGCGGGAGGAGTCGTGGGCACAGATACGCAGTATTTT.

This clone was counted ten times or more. CDR3 amino acids: CASSFQEANYGYTF. The CDR3, as DNA: TGTGCCAGCAGCTTCCAAGAAGCTAACTATGGCTACACCTTC. The gene calls are TRBV11-3 and TRBJ1-2; unclear D gene. Germline CDR1 is SGHNT and CDR2 is YENEEA. Deletions cut 3 bases from V and 0 bases from J, with 8 bases between. This CDR3 has 14 amino acids.

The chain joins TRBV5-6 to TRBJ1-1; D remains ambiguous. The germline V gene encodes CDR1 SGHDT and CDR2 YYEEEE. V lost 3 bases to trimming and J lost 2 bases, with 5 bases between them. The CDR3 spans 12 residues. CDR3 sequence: CASSYPNTEAFF. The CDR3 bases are TGTGCCAGCAGCTACCCTAACACTGAAGCTTTCTTT.

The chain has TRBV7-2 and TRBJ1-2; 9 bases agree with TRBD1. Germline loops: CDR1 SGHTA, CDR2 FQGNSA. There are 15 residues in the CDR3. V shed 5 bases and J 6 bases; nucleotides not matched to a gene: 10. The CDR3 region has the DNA TGTGCCAGCAGCCCCTGGGGACAGGGCAGGAATGGCTACACCTTC. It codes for CASSPWGQGRNGYTF.

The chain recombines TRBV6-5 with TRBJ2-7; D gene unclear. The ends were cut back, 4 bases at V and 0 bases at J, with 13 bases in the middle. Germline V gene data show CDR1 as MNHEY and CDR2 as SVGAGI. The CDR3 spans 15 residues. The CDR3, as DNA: TGTGCCAGCAGTTCCAAAAGCGCGAGCTCCTACGAGCAGTACTTC. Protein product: CASSSKSASSYEQYF.

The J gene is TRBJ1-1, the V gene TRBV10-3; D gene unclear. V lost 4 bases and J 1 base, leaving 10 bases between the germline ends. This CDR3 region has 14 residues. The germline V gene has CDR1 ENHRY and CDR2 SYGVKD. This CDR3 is CAISAEQPNTEAFF. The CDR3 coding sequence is TGTGCCATCAGTGCCGAGCAACCGAACACTGAAGCTTTCTTT.

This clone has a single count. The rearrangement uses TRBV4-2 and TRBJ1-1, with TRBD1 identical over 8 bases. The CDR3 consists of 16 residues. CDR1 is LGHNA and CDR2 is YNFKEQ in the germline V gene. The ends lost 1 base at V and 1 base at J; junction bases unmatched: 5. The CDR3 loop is CASSQGGTGPNTEAFF. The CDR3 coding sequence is TGTGCCAGCAGCCAAGGAGGGACAGGCCCGAACACTGAAGCTTTCTTT.

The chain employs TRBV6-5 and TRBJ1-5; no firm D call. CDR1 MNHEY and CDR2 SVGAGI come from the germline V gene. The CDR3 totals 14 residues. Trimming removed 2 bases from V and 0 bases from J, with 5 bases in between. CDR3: CASSYSPSNQPQHF. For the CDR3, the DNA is TGTGCCAGCAGTTACAGCCCTAGCAATCAGCCCCAGCATTTT.

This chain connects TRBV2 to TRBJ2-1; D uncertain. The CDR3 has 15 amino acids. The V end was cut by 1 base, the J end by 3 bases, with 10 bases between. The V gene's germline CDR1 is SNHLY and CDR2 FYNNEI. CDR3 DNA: TGTGCCAGCAGTGAAGGTCGGTCGGACTACAATGAGCAGTTCTTC. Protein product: CASSEGRSDYNEQFF.

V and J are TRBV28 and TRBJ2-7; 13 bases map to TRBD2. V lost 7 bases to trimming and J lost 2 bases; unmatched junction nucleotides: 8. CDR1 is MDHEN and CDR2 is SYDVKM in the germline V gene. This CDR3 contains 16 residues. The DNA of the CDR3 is TGTGCCAGCACCCCAGGGACTAGCGGGACCCCCTACGAGCAGTACTTC. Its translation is CASTPGTSGTPYEQYF.

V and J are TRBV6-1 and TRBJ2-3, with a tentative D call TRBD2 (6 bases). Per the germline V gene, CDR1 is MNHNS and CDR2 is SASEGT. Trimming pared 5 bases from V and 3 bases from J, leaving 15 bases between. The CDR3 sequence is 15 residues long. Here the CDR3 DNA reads TGTGCCAGCAGTAGGGCCCGGGACTGGACAGATACGCAGTATTTT. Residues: CASSRARDWTDTQYF.

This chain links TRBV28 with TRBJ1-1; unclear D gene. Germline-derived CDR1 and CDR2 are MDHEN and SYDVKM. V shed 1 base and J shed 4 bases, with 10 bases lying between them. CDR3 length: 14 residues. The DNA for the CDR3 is TGTGCCAGCAGTTTATATCGCCGAGGCACTGAAGCTTTCTTT. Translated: CASSLYRRGTEAFF.

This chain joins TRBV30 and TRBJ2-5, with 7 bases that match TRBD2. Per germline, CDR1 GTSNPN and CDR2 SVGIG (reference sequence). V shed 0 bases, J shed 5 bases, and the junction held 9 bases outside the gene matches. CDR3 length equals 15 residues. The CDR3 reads CAWSVMGGPRETQYF. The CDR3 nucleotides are TGTGCCTGGAGTGTAATGGGAGGGCCTCGGGAGACCCAGTACTTC. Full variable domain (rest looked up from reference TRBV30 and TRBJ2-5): SQTIHQWPATLVQPVGSPLSLECTVEGTSNPNLYWYRQAAGRGLQLLFYSVGIGQISSEVPQNLSASRPQDRQFILSSKKLLLSDSGFYLCAWSVMGGPRETQYFGPGTRLLVL.

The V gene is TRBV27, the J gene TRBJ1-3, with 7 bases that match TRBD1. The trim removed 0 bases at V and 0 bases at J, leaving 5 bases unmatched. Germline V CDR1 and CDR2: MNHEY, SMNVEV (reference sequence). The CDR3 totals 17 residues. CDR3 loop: CASSLSKRGRSGNTIYF. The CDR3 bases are TGTGCCAGCAGTTTATCGAAGAGGGGGCGCTCTGGAAACACCATATATTTT.